The 3 T cell receptor beta chains in this list originate from one sample, sequenced in a study of blood T cell repertoires in COVID-19. The protocol was immunoSEQ multiplex PCR, while the TCRdb copy is restricted to in-frame clones and leaves out a portion. The sample lists about 200,000 clones, roughly 90% occurring once. Material for sequencing was PBMCs or T cells enriched from blood (not recorded which). These receptors all come from a woman between 18 and 29 years old who had recovered from COVID-19.

The rearrangement uses TRBV9 and TRBJ2-2, with D tentatively TRBD1 (6 bases). This CDR3 comprises 12 residues. Trimming cost V 7 bases and J 8 bases, with 12 bases left between them. The germline V gene has CDR1 SGDLS and CDR2 YYNGEE. CDR3 region: CASGPGVGELFF. The CDR3, as DNA: TGTGCCAGCGGACCAGGGGTTGGGGAGCTGTTTTTT. Full variable domain (rest looked up from reference TRBV9 and TRBJ2-2): DSGVTQTPKHLITATGQRVTLRCSPRSGDLSVYWYQQSLDQGLQFLIQYYNGEERAKGNILERFSAQQFPDLHSELNLSSLELGDSALYFCASGPGVGELFFGEGSRLTVL.

The chain employs TRBV27 and TRBJ1-1, with D perhaps matching TRBD1 (6 bases). The V and J ends lost 2 bases and 3 bases respectively, with 10 bases between them. The CDR3 extends over 14 amino acids. Germline V gene data show CDR1 as MNHEY and CDR2 as SMNVEV (reference sequence). The CDR3 coding sequence is TGTGCCAGCAGTTTAGGACCAGGGGACACTGAAGCTTTCTTT. Residues: CASSLGPGDTEAFF.

This clone occurred once. The chain links TRBV11-1 to TRBJ2-2; 11 bases agree with TRBD2. After removal of 8 bases from V and 6 bases from J, the junction contained 11 bases not matched to a gene. Germline-derived CDR1 and CDR2 are SGHAT and FQDESV (reference sequence). The CDR3 covers 16 residues. The CDR3 loop reads CASGLDSGGAPGELFF. The CDR3 nucleotides are TGTGCCAGCGGCCTCGATAGCGGGGGGGCACCCGGGGAGCTGTTTTTT.